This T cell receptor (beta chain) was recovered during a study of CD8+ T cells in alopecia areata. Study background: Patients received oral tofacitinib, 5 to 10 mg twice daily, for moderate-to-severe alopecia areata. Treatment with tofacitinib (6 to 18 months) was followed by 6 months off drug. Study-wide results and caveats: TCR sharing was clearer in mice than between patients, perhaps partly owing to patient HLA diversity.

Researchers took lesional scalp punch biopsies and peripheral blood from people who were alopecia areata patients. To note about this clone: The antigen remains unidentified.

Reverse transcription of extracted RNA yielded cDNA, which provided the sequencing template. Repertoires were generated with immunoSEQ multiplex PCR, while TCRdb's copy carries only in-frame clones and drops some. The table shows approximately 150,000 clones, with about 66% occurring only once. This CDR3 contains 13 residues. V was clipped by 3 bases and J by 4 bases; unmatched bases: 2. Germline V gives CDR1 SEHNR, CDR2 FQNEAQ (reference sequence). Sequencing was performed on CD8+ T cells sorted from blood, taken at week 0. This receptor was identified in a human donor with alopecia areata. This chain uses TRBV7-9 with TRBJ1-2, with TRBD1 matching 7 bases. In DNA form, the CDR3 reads TGTGCCAGCAGCTTGGGGGACAGCTATGGCTACACCTTC. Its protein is CASSLGDSYGYTF.